This T cell receptor beta chain is drawn from a study of naive and memory T cell subsets. Whole blood, roughly 2.5 ml, came from adult healthy volunteers. This CDR3 has 17 amino acids. Losses at the gene ends were 1 base for V and 7 bases for J; bases not matched to a gene: 11. Germline V gene lookup returns CDR1 SGHVS and CDR2 FNYEAQ. There are many counts of this clonotype. Reverse transcription of blood and skin TCR RNA was primed at alpha and beta constant regions. From the 5' RACE reads, TCRdb called clonotypes with MiXCR, one entry per CDR3 protein. The table lists tens of thousands of distinct CDR3 sequences, 3.5% to 5% of them singletons.

The receptor comes from a male donor in good health. The rearrangement joins TRBV7-6 to TRBJ1-4; 8 nucleotides align to TRBD1. The CDR3 coding sequence is TGTGCCAGCAGCTTAGACCCTATTGGACAGGGTGCTGAAAAACTGTTTTTT. This codes for CASSLDPIGQGAEKLFF.